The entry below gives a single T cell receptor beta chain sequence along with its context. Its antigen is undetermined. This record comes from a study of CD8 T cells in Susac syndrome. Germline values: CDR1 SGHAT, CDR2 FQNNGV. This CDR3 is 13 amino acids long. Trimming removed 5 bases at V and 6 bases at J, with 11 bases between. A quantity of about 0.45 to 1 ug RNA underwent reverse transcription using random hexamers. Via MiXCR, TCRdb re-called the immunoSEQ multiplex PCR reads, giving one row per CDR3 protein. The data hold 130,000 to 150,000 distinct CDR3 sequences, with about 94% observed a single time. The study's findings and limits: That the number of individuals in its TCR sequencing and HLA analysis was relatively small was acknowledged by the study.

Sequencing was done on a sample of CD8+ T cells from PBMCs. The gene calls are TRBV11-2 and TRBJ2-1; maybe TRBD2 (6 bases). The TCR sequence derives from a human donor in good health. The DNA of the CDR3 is TGTGCCAGCAGCGTCGGGACTCCCAATGAGCAGTTCTTC. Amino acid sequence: CASSVGTPNEQFF.